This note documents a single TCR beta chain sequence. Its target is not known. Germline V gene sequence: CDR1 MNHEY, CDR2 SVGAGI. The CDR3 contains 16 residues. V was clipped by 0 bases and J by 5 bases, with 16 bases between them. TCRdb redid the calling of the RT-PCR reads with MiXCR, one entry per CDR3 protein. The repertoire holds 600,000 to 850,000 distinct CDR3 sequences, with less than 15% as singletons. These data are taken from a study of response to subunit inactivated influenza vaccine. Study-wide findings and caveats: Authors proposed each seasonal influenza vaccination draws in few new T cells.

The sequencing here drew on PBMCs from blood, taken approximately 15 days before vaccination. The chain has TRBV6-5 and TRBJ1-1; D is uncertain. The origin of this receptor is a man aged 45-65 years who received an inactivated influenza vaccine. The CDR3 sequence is CASSYSATLVGTEAFF. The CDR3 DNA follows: TGTGCCAGCAGTTACTCTGCCACCCTGGTAGGGACTGAAGCTTTCTTT.